This T cell receptor (beta chain) was captured by sequencing in a study of beta chain features in type 1 diabetes. For this clone: Its cognate antigen is unknown.

The V gene's germline CDR1 is SGHRS and CDR2 YFSETQ. The CDR3 loop spans 14 amino acids. Losses at the gene ends were 0 bases for V and 4 bases for J; bases not matched to a gene: 0. Expressed TCRB transcripts were sequenced, since all the RNA that had been isolated was reverse transcribed. Profiling relied on immunoSEQ multiplex PCR, and the TCRdb table lists in-frame clones only, not all of them. The sample yields some 350,000 clones, around 10% seen once. Study results and limitations: Type 1 diabetes patients had TCRB CDR3s that were shorter (moderately but significantly so) in all four CD4+ subsets.

The specimen was central memory CD4+ T cells from blood. This TCR came from a man aged 30 to 39 with type 1 diabetes. This sequence joins TRBV5-1 and TRBJ2-5, with 10 bases matching TRBD2. This CDR3 is CASSLGLAGETQYF. In nucleotides, the CDR3 is TGCGCCAGCAGCTTGGGACTAGCGGGAGAGACCCAGTACTTC.